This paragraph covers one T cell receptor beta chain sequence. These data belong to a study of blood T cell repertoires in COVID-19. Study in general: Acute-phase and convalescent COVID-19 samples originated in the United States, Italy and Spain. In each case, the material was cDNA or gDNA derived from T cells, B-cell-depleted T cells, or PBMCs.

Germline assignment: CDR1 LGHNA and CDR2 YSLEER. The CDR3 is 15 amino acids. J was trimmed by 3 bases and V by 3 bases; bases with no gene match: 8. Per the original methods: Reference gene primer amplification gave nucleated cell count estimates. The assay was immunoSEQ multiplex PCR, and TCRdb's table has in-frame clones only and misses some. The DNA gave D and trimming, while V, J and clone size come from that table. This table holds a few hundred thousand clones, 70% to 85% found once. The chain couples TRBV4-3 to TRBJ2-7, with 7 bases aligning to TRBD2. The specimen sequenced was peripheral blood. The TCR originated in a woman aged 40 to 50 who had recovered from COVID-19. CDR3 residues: CASSQQFGGVYEQYF. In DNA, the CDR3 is TGCGCCAGCAGCCAGCAGTTTGGGGGGGTCTACGAGCAGTACTTC.